Described below is a single TCR beta chain sequence and its context. The antigen is not known. Described time point: week 35, safety follow-up. Vaccine doses each comprised 300 ug of mutant IDH1 20-mer peptide, with topical imiquimod. During weeks 1, 3, 5, 7, 11, 15, 19 and 23, patients received eight vaccinations. These data originate in a study of a mutant IDH1 vaccine in newly diagnosed glioma. At the level of the study: Vaccine dosing followed radiotherapy by 4-6 weeks, or accompanied temozolomide cycles. The treated group averaged 40.4 years old and was about 60% male, approximately 38% female. Broader study findings: Among top peripheral T cell clonotypes, changes seemed unrelated to pseudoprogression.

The protocol was immunoSEQ multiplex PCR, while the TCRdb copy is restricted to in-frame clones and leaves out a portion. This sample yields just over 65,000 clones, of which almost 85% are seen a single time; about 12% belongs to the top ten. The ends lost 2 bases at V and 5 bases at J; junction bases unmatched: 6. CDR3 length: 14 residues. From germline, CDR1 is SGHTA and CDR2 FQGNSA. This specimen was PBMCs, taken from a glioma patient whose treatment included an IDH1 peptide vaccine. The chain links TRBV7-2 to TRBJ2-7; 7 nucleotides agree with TRBD2. The source is a man younger than 35 with glioma. CDR3 amino acids: CASSLNREVHEQYF. The CDR3 bases are TGTGCCAGCAGCTTAAATCGGGAGGTGCACGAGCAGTACTTC.